This T cell receptor beta chain was documented in a study of cytomegalovirus exposure and HLA in healthy donors. About the research overall: Clustering assigned 81% of the approximately 400 genotyped donors to the Caucasian-associated ancestry cluster. The study, taken as a whole, reports: In a later analysis, a genetic analysis reported fewer productive-TCR N-insertions in an Asian-associated ancestry cluster than the cohort average.

With respect to this clone: The antigen is unknown.

Each donor was healthy, and each was a bone marrow donor. It was with 60 Vbeta and 13 Jbeta primers that the PCR ran. Repertoires were generated with immunoSEQ multiplex PCR, while TCRdb's copy carries only in-frame clones and drops some. The sample contains about 180,000 clones, almost 85% of which appear only once. The sequence was obtained from a woman between 45 and 60 years old in good health and CMV-seronegative. Specimen: PBMCs.

The CDR3 protein is CASSPGRSGDTQYF. CDR3 nucleotide sequence: TGTGCCAGCAGCCCCGGCCGATCGGGGGATACGCAGTATTTT. The chain couples TRBV11-1 to TRBJ2-3; a weak D match, TRBD2 (5 bases). CDR1 is SGHAT, CDR2 FQDESV, per germline (reference sequence). V lost 5 bases and J 6 bases, leaving 15 bases between the germline ends. This CDR3 is built from 14 residues.